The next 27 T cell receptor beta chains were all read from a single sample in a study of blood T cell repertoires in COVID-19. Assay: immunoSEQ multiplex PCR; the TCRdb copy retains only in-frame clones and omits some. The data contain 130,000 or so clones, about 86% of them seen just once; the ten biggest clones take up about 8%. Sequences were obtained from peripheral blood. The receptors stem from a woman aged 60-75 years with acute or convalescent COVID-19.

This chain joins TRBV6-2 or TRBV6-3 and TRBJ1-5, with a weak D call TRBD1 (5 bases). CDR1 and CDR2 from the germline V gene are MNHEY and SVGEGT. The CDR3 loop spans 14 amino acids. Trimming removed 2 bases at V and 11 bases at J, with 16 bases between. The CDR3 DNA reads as TGTGCCAGCAGTTACGCTCGTGCAGGGCGCACCCAGCATTTT. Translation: CASSYARAGRTQHF.

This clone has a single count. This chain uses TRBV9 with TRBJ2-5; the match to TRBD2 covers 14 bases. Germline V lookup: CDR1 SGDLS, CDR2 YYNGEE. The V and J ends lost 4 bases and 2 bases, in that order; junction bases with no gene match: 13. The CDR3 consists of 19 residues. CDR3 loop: CASSPFGTGLAGGQETQYF. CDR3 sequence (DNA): TGTGCCAGCAGCCCCTTTGGGACCGGACTAGCGGGGGGTCAAGAGACCCAGTACTTC.

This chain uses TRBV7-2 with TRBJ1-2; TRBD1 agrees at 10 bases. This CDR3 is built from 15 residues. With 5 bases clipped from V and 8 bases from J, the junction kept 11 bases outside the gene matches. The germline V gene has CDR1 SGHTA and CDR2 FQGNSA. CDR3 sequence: CASSQDRWDRGGYTF. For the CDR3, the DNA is TGTGCCAGCAGCCAAGACCGGTGGGACAGGGGCGGCTACACCTTC. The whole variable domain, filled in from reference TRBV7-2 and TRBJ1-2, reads GAGVSQSPSNKVTEKGKDVELRCDPISGHTALYWYRQSLGQGLEFLIYFQGNSAPDKSGLPSDRFSAERTGGSVSTLTIQRTQQEDSAVYLCASSQDRWDRGGYTFGSGTRLTVV.

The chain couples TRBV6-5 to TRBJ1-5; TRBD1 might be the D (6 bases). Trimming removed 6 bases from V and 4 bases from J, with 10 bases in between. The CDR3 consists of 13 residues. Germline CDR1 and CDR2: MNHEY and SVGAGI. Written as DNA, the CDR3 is TGTGCCAGCAGACCCACAGGGAATCAGCCCCAGCATTTT. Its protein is CASRPTGNQPQHF.

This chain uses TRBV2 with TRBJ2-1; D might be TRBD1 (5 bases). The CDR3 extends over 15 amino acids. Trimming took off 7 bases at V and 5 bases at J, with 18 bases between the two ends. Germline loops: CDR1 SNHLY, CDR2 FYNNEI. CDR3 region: CASTITQGWDNEQFF. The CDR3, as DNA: TGTGCCAGCACCATAACTCAGGGTTGGGACAATGAGCAGTTCTTC.

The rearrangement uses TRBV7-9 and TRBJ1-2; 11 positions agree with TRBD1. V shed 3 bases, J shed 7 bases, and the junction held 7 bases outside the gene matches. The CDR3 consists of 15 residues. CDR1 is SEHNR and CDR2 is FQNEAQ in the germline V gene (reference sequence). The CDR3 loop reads CASSFPRTGGGGYTF. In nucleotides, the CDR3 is TGTGCCAGCAGCTTCCCCAGGACAGGGGGCGGTGGCTACACCTTC.

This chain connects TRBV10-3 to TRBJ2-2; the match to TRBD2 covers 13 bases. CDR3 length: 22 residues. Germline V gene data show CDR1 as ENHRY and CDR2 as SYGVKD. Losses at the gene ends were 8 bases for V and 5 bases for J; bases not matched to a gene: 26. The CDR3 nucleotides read TGTGCCATCCCGGGGACAGGGAGTTTGAGACTAGCGGGGGGATGGGGAACCGGGGAGCTGTTTTTT. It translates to CAIPGTGSLRLAGGWGTGELFF.

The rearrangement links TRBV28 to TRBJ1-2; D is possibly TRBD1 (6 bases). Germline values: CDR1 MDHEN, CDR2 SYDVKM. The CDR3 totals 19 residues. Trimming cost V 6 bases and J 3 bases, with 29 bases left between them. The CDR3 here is CASRDLGWDTSFGDYGYTF. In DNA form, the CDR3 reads TGTGCCAGCAGGGACCTCGGATGGGACACTTCATTCGGAGACTATGGCTACACCTTC.

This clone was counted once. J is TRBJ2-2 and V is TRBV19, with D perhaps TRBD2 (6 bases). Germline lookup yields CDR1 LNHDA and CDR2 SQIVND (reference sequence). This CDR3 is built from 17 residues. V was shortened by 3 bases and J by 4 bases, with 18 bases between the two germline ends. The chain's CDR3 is CASSIRPMGGVTGELFF. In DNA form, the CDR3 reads TGTGCCAGTAGTATCCGCCCGATGGGGGGTGTCACCGGGGAGCTGTTTTTT.

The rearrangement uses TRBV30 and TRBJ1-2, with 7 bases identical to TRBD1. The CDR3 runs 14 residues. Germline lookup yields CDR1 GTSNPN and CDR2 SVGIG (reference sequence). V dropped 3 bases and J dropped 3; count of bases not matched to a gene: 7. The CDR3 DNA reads TGTGCCTGGAGCGACAGGACAGGCGACTATGGCTACACCTTC. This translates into CAWSDRTGDYGYTF.

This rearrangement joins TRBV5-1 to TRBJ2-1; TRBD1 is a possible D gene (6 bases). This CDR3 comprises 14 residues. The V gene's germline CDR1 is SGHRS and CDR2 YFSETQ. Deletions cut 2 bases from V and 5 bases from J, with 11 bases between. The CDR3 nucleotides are TGCGCCAGCAGCTTAACTGGGGGCAACAATGAGCAGTTCTTC. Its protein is CASSLTGGNNEQFF.

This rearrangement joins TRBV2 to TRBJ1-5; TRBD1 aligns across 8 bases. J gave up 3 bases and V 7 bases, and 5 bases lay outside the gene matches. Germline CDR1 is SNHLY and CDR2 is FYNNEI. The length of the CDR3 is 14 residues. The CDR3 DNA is TGTGCCAGCACCAGGACAGGGTCCAATCAGCCCCAGCATTTT. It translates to CASTRTGSNQPQHF.

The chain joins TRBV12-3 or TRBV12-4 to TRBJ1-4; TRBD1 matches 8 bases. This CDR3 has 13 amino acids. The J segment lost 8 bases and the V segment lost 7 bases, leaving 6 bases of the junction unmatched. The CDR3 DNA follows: TGTGCCAGCACCCGAACAGGGGGAGAAAAACTGTTTTTT. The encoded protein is CASTRTGGEKLFF.

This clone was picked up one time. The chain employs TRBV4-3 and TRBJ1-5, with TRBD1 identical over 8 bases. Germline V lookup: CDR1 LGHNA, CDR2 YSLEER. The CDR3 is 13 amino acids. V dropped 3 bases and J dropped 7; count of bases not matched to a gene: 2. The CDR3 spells CASSQTGEQPQHF. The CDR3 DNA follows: TGCGCCAGCAGCCAGACAGGGGAACAGCCCCAGCATTTT.

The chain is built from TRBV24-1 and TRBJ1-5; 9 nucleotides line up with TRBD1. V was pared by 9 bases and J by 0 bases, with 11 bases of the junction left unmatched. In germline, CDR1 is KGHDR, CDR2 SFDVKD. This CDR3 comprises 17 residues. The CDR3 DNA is TGTGCCACCGCACAACTACAGGGGGCAAATAGCAATCAGCCCCAGCATTTT. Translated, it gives CATAQLQGANSNQPQHF.

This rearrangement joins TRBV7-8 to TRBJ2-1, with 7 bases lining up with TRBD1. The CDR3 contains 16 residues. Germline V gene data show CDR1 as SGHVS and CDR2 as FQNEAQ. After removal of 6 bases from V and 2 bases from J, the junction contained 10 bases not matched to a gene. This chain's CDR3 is CASRATGATPYNEQFF. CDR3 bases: TGTGCCAGCAGGGCCACAGGGGCTACCCCCTACAATGAGCAGTTCTTC.

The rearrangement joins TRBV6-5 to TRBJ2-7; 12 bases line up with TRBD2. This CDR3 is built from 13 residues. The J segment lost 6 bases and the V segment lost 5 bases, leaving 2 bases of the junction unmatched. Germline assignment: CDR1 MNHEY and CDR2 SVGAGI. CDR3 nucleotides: TGTGCCAGCAGTCTGGGACTAGCGGGCGAGCAGTACTTC. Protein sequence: CASSLGLAGEQYF.

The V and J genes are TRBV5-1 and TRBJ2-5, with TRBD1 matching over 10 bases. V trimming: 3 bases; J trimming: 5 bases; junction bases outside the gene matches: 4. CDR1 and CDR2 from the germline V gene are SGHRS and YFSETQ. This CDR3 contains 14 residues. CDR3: CASSWTGGYETQYF. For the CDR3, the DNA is TGCGCCAGCAGCTGGACAGGGGGATACGAGACCCAGTACTTC.

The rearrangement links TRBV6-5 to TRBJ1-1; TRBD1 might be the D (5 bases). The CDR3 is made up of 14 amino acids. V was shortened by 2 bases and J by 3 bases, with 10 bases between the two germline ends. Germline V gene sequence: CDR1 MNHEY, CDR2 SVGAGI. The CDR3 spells CASSYGARDTEAFF. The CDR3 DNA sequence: TGTGCCAGCAGTTACGGGGCACGAGACACTGAAGCTTTCTTT.

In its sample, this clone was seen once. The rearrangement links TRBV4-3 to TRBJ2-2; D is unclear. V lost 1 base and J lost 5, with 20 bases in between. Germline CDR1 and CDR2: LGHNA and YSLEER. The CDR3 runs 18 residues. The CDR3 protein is CASSQVWPMQTGTGELFF. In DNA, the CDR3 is TGCGCCAGCAGCCAAGTTTGGCCCATGCAGACTGGGACCGGGGAGCTGTTTTTT.

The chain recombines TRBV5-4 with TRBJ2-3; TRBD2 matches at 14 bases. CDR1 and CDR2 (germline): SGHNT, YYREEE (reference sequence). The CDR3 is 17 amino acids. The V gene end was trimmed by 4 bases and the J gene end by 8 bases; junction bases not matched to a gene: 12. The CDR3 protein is CASSVGTSGGQGRTQYF. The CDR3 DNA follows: TGTGCCAGCAGCGTCGGGACTAGCGGGGGCCAGGGGCGTACGCAGTATTTT.

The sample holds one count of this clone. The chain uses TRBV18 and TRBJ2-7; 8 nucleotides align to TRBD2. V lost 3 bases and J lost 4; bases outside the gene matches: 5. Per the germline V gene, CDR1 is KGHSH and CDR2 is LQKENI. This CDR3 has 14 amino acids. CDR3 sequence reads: CASSPSGGGYEQYF. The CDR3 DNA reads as TGTGCCAGCTCACCGTCCGGGGGGGGATACGAGCAGTACTTC. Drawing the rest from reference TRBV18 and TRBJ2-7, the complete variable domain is NAGVMQNPRHLVRRRGQEARLRCSPMKGHSHVYWYRQLPEEGLKFMVYLQKENIIDESGMPKERFSAEFPKEGPSILRIQQVVRGDSAAYFCASSPSGGGYEQYFGPGTRLTVT.

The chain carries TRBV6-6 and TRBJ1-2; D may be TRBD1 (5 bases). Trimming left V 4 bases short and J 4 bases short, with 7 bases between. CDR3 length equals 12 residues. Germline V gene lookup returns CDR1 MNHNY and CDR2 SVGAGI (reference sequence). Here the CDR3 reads CASSSGSYGYTF. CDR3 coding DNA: TGTGCCAGCAGTTCAGGGTCCTATGGCTACACCTTC.

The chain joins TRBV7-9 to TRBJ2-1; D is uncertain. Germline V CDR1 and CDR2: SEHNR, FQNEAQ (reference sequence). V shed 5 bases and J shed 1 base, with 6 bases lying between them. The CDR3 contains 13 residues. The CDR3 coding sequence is TGTGCCAGCAGCCGCGTGTCCTACAATGAGCAGTTCTTC. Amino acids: CASSRVSYNEQFF.

CDR3 in amino acids: CASSLDTLLLFF. CDR3 nucleotide sequence: TGCGCCAGCAGCCTCGACACGCTACTCCTGTTTTTT. The V gene is TRBV5-1, the J gene TRBJ2-2; the D is unclear. The V gene's germline CDR1 is SGHRS and CDR2 YFSETQ. V was pared by 4 bases and J by 14 bases, with 15 bases between. The CDR3 covers 12 residues.

Here the CDR3 reads CASSLRGTGVYEQYF. CDR3 DNA: TGTGCCAGCAGCTTAAGAGGGACAGGGGTGTACGAGCAGTACTTC. The gene calls are TRBV7-3 and TRBJ2-7; 10 bases agree with TRBD1. The trim removed 1 base at V and 4 bases at J, leaving 4 bases unmatched. CDR1 is SGHTA, CDR2 FQGTGA, per germline. This CDR3 comprises 15 residues.

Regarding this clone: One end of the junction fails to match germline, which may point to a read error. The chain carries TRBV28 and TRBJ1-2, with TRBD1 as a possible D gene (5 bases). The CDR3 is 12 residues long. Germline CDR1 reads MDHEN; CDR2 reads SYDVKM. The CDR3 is CASSLELGGVGF. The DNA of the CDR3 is TGTGCCAGCAGTCTCGAGCTGGGGGGGGTTGGCTTC.